This T cell receptor beta chain was documented in a study of T cell responses to AZD1222 COVID-19 vaccine. To note about this clone: Its antigen is not known.

Trimming removed 1 base from V and 5 bases from J; junction bases left unmatched: 6. Germline lookup yields CDR1 SGDLS and CDR2 YYNGEE. The CDR3 has 15 amino acids. Points from the study as a whole: There were mostly white British donors and more females than males, and clonal diversity was possibly underestimated. Samples come after the peak T cell response, not at day 14.

Assay used: immunoSEQ multiplex PCR; TCRdb lists only in-frame clones, some missing. The table records tens of thousands of clones, about nine tenths of them present only once. The material sequenced was peripheral blood, taken on day 0 of AZD1222 vaccination. V is TRBV9 and J is TRBJ1-5; 7 bases agree with TRBD1. The TCR was taken from an adult in good health. The CDR3 coding sequence is TGTGCCAGCAGCGTAACAGGGGAGGAGGATCAGCCCCAGCATTTT. Its translation is CASSVTGEEDQPQHF.